One and the same sample provided the 3 T cell receptor beta chains below, sequenced in a study of a mutant IDH1 vaccine in newly diagnosed glioma (dated by TCRdb to the early 2020s). Their antigens remain unidentified. Receptor libraries were prepared by the immunoSEQ multiplex PCR assay. TCRdb obtained this table from immuneACCESS and retained in-frame rearrangements with V and J assigned. These tables miss some clones; where compared with another copy, unresolved V genes account for less than half of the shortfall, and the remainder is unexplained. The sample records under 45,000 clones, 81% of which are singletons. Jointly, the top ten make up about 12% of the sample. In the paper's terms, the time point label means: week 5, during vaccination. A 20-mer mutant IDH1 peptide at 300 micrograms in Montanide made up each vaccine dose, which was injected subcutaneously together with topical imiquimod.

The sample in question was PBMCs, obtained from a glioma patient whose treatment included an IDH1 peptide vaccine. These receptors came from a man aged 50 to 60 with glioma.

This chain links TRBV6-1 with TRBJ2-2; D possibly matches TRBD1 or TRBD2 (5 bases each). Germline lookup yields CDR1 MNHNS and CDR2 SASEGT. Trimming removed 1 base from V and 6 bases from J, with 9 bases in between. The CDR3 runs to 14 residues. The DNA of the CDR3 is TGTGCCAGCAGTGAAGGTCGGGGCTCCGGGGAGCTGTTTTTT. Its protein is CASSEGRGSGELFF.

The chain couples TRBV5-1 to TRBJ2-1, with 12 nucleotides matching TRBD2. The germline V gene has CDR1 SGHRS and CDR2 YFSETQ. V was clipped by 0 bases and J by 0 bases; unmatched bases: 7. CDR3 length: 19 amino acids. In nucleotides, the CDR3 is TGCGCCAGCAGCTTGGTTCTAGCGGGAGGGTCCAACTCCTACAATGAGCAGTTCTTC. Protein: CASSLVLAGGSNSYNEQFF.

V and J are TRBV5-4 and TRBJ2-7; TRBD1 matches at 7 bases. Germline lookup yields CDR1 SGHNT and CDR2 YYREEE (reference sequence). The CDR3 length is 12 residues. The trim removed 5 bases at V and 6 bases at J, leaving 5 bases unmatched. The DNA of the CDR3 is TGTGCCAGCAGTTCCACAGGGGTCGAGCAGTACTTC. Protein: CASSSTGVEQYF. Together with reference TRBV5-4 and TRBJ2-7, the CDR3 gives the full variable domain: ETGVTQSPTHLIKTRGQQVTLRCSSQSGHNTVSWYQQALGQGPQFIFQYYREEENGRGNFPPRFSGLQFPNYSSELNVNALELDDSALYLCASSSTGVEQYFGPGTRLTVT.